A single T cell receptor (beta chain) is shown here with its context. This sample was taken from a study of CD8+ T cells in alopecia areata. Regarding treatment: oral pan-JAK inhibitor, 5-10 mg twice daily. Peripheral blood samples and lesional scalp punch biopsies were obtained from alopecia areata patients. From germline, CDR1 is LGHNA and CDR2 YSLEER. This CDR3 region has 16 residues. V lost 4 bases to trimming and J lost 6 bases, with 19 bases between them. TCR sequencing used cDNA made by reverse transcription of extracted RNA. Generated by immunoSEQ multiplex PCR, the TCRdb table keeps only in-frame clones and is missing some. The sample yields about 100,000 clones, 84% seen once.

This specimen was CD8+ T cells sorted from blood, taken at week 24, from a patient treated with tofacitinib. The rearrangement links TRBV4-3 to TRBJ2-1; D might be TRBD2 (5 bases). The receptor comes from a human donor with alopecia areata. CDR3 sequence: CASSPTRDTWGNEQFF. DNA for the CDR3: TGCGCCAGCAGCCCCACCCGGGATACCTGGGGCAATGAGCAGTTCTTC.